These 9 T cell receptor beta chains came from one sample sequenced in a study of blood T cell repertoires in COVID-19. The repertoire was sequenced with immunoSEQ multiplex PCR; TCRdb's copy has only in-frame clones and lacks some. The profile shows approximately 240,000 clones, less than 90% of them singletons. Input material: PBMCs or T cells enriched from blood (not recorded which). Every receptor here comes from a woman in her forties or fifties in a cohort exposed to, infected with or recovered from COVID-19 (not recorded which).

The chain links TRBV5-4 to TRBJ1-1, with a possible D match to TRBD1 (5 bases). Germline values: CDR1 SGHNT, CDR2 YYREEE (reference sequence). The CDR3 contains 13 residues. Trimming stripped 2 bases from V and 6 bases from J, with 11 bases between. DNA for the CDR3: TGTGCCAGCAGCTTTACAGGACACCCTGAAGCTTTCTTT. Its protein is CASSFTGHPEAFF.

The rearrangement joins TRBV5-1 to TRBJ1-6, with 8 bases lining up with TRBD1. The CDR3 contains 15 residues. Germline V CDR1 and CDR2: SGHRS, YFSETQ. The V gene end was trimmed by 1 base and the J gene end by 5 bases; junction bases not matched to a gene: 2. This chain's CDR3 is CASSLQGANNSPLHF. The CDR3 region has the DNA TGCGCCAGCAGCTTGCAGGGGGCCAATAATTCACCCCTCCACTTT. The variable domain in full, with the rest retrieved from reference TRBV5-1 and TRBJ1-6, is KAGVTQTPRYLIKTRGQQVTLSCSPISGHRSVSWYQQTPGQGLQFLFEYFSETQRNKGNFPGRFSGRQFSNSRSEMNVSTLELGDSALYLCASSLQGANNSPLHFGNGTRLTVT.

The chain's CDR3 is CASSLVSSGELFF. The CDR3 DNA sequence: TGTGCCAGCAGCTTAGTTTCCTCCGGGGAGCTGTTTTTT. The chain recombines TRBV7-8 with TRBJ2-2; D ambiguous. Trimming cost V 1 base and J 6 bases, with 6 bases left between them. This CDR3 region has 13 residues. Germline V gene data show CDR1 as SGHVS and CDR2 as FQNEAQ.

The chain combines TRBV27 with TRBJ2-7; 7 bases are a match to TRBD2. The V and J ends lost 5 bases and 4 bases, in that order; junction bases with no gene match: 11. The CDR3 has 15 amino acids. Germline CDR1 reads MNHEY; CDR2 reads SMNVEV (reference sequence). The CDR3 loop reads CASSPDEGLLYEQYF. CDR3 nucleotides: TGTGCCAGCAGTCCCGACGAGGGACTACTATACGAGCAGTACTTC.

The gene calls are TRBV7-2 and TRBJ2-1, with D possibly matching TRBD1 (5 bases). Between the trimmed V and J ends, which lost 4 bases and 10 bases, there was a span of 20 bases. Looked up from germline, CDR1 is SGHTA and CDR2 is FQGNSA. The CDR3 extends over 15 amino acids. CDR3 nucleotide sequence: TGTGCCAGCAGCTCAAGTTGGGGCCAATCCACAGAGCAGTTCTTC. Translated, it gives CASSSSWGQSTEQFF.

This chain joins TRBV7-9 and TRBJ2-5, with D unresolved. Germline values: CDR1 SEHNR, CDR2 FQNEAQ (reference sequence). The germline V and J ends were trimmed by 3 bases and 3 bases, with 11 bases remaining between them. This CDR3 spans 14 amino acids. The chain's CDR3 is CASSFGQSEETQYF. The CDR3 DNA reads TGTGCCAGCAGCTTTGGGCAGTCTGAAGAGACCCAGTACTTC.

This chain uses TRBV7-9 with TRBJ2-2, with D perhaps TRBD2 (6 bases). CDR1 is SEHNR and CDR2 is FQNEAQ in the germline V gene (reference sequence). The CDR3 is 16 residues long. Trimming pared 5 bases from V and 2 bases from J, leaving 15 bases between. For the CDR3, the DNA is TGTGCCAGCAGCACTAAGCCGGGGGATAACACCGGGGAGCTGTTTTTT. This translates into CASSTKPGDNTGELFF.

The genes are TRBV2 and TRBJ1-2; 9 bases align to TRBD1. Germline assignment: CDR1 SNHLY and CDR2 FYNNEI. This CDR3 is built from 14 residues. With V trimmed by 3 bases and J by 7 bases, 6 bases remained unmatched. The CDR3 reads CASSETGGKSGYTF. In DNA form, the CDR3 reads TGTGCCAGCAGTGAGACAGGGGGGAAGAGTGGCTACACCTTC.

This chain links TRBV6-2 or TRBV6-3 with TRBJ2-7, with 7 bases aligning to TRBD1. This CDR3 comprises 12 residues. V dropped 5 bases and J dropped 4; count of bases not matched to a gene: 2. Germline V gives CDR1 MNHEY, CDR2 SVGEGT. CDR3 loop: CASSPTGYEQYF. Written as DNA, the CDR3 is TGTGCCAGCAGTCCGACAGGGTACGAGCAGTACTTC.